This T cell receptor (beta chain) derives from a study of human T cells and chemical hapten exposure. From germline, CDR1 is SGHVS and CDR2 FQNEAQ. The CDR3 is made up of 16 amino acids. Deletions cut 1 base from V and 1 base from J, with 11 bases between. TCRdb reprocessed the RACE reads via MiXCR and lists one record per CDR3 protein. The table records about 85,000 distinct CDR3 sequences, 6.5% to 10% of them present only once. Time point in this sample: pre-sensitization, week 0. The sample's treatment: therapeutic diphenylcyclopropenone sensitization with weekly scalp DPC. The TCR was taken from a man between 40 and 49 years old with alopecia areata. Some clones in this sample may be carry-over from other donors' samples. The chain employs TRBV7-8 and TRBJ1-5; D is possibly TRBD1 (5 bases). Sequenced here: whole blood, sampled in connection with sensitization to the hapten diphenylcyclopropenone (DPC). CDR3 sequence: CASSLGQPTSNQPQHF. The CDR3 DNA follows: TGTGCCAGCAGCTTAGGACAGCCTACGAGCAATCAGCCCCAGCATTTT.